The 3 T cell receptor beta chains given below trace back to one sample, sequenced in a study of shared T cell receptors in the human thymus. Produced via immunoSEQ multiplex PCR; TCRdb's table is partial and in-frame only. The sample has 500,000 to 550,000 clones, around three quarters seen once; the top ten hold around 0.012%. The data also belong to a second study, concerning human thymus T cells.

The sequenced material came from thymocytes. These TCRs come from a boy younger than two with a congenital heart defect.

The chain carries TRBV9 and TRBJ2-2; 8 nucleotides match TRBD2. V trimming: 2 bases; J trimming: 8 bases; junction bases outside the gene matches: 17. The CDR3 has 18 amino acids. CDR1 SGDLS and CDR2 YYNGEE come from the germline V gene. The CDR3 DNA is TGTGCCAGCAGCGTTGAAGACATTTATCCAAGCGGGAGAGGGGAGCTGTTTTTT. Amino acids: CASSVEDIYPSGRGELFF.

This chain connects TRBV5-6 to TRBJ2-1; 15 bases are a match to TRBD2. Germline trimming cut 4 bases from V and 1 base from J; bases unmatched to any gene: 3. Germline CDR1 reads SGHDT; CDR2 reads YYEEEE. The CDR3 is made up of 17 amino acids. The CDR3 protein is CASSRTSGRASYNEQFF. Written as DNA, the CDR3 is TGTGCCAGCAGCCGGACTAGCGGGAGGGCTTCCTACAATGAGCAGTTCTTC.

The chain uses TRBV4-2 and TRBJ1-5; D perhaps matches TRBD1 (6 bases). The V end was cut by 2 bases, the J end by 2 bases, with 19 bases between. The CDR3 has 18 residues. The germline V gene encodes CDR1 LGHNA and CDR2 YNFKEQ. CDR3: CASSQPIPGTRGNQPQHF. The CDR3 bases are TGTGCCAGCAGCCAACCAATCCCAGGGACAAGGGGCAATCAGCCCCAGCATTTT.